This is a list of T cell receptor beta chains from one sample in a study of PD-L1 blockade in urothelial cancer. Here immunoSEQ multiplex PCR was the method, and the copy in TCRdb shows in-frame clones only, minus some. The table has 87,000 or so clones, roughly 84% seen once. The sample consisted of PBMCs, taken around atezolizumab (anti-PD-L1) treatment. The receptors originated from a man between 60 and 70 years old with urothelial cancer. CDR3s include the opening cysteine and the closing phenylalanine or tryptophan. D genes are given only for firm matches. Expanded clones get a size class; other rows say once, few or many, or leave the size out.

TRBJ1-1,TRBV19,NA,NA,CASAPAGTNTEAFF,TGTGCCAGCGCCCCCGCGGGGACGAACACTGAAGCTTTCTTT
TRBJ2-7,TRBV7-9,TRBD1,once,CASSPRTGYSYEQYF,TGTGCCAGCAGCCCGAGGACAGGGTACTCCTACGAGCAGTACTTC
TRBJ2-7,TRBV6-5,TRBD2,once,CAASGRIAPYEQYF,TGTGCTGCTAGCGGGAGAATCGCCCCCTACGAGCAGTACTTC
TRBJ1-4,TRBV7-9,NA,NA,CASILSGTAGEKLFF,TGTGCCAGCATCCTAAGTGGTACAGCCGGTGAAAAACTGTTTTTT
TRBJ1-5,TRBV7-2,NA,NA,CASSLTFYQPQHF,TGTGCCAGCAGCTTAACTTTTTACCAGCCCCAGCATTTT
TRBJ2-7,TRBV7-9,TRBD1,NA,CASSSRDSHQQYF,TGTGCCAGCAGCTCCCGGGACAGCCACCAGCAGTACTTC
TRBJ1-5,TRBV6-5,NA,NA,CASSYSGRNQPQHF,TGTGCCAGCAGTTACTCCGGGAGAAATCAGCCCCAGCATTTT
TRBJ2-7,TRBV6-1,NA,once,CAILGNYYEQYF,TGTGCCATCCTAGGTAACTACTACGAGCAGTACTTC
TRBJ2-7,TRBV19,NA,NA,CASSIRDGYEQYF,TGTGCCAGTAGTATCAGGGATGGGTACGAGCAGTACTTC
TRBJ1-1,TRBV11-2,NA,few,CASSLQSGLNTEAFF,TGTGCCAGCAGCTTACAGTCAGGATTGAACACTGAAGCTTTCTTT
TRBJ2-3,TRBV4-1,TRBD2,NA,CASRTSGTDTQYF,TGCGCCAGCCGGACTAGCGGCACAGATACGCAGTATTTT
TRBJ1-5,TRBV6-5,TRBD1,NA,CASRPDRGNNQPQHF,TGTGCCAGCAGACCAGACAGGGGGAACAATCAGCCCCAGCATTTT
TRBJ2-5,TRBV2,NA,NA,CASSVSSGGEGETQYF,TGTGCCAGCAGTGTGTCGAGCGGAGGCGAGGGAGAGACCCAGTACTTC
TRBJ2-5,TRBV11-2,NA,NA,CASSLGTVQETQYF,TGTGCCAGCAGCTTAGGGACAGTACAAGAGACCCAGTACTTC
TRBJ1-2,TRBV11-2,TRBD1,NA,CASSLWGQGKDGYTF,TGTGCCAGCAGCTTATGGGGACAGGGGAAGGATGGCTACACCTTC
TRBJ2-2,TRBV6-1,NA,NA,CASRTGDRVTGELFF,TGTGCCAGCAGGACGGGGGATCGAGTTACCGGGGAGCTGTTTTTT
TRBJ1-1,TRBV27,NA,NA,CASRNTGTRDTEAFF,TGTGCCAGCAGAAATACAGGGACCAGGGACACTGAAGCTTTCTTT
TRBJ2-1,TRBV5-1,TRBD2,NA,CASSYGLAGGSPSSYNEQFF,TGCGCCAGCAGCTATGGGCTAGCGGGGGGCTCCCCTAGCTCCTACAATGAGCAGTTCTTC
TRBJ1-2,TRBV28,NA,NA,CASTIDRLDYGYTF,TGTGCCAGCACGATTGACAGGTTGGACTATGGCTACACCTTC
TRBJ1-4,TRBV10-3,NA,NA,CAIAAGNTNEKLFF,TGTGCCATCGCAGCGGGGAATACTAATGAAAAACTGTTTTTT
TRBJ2-2,TRBV5-1,TRBD2,NA,CASSLDAGAVTGELFF,TGCGCCAGCAGCTTGGATGCGGGAGCGGTCACCGGGGAGCTGTTTTTT
TRBJ2-5,TRBV5-1,TRBD2,once,CASSPTSGGGETQYF,TGCGCCAGCAGCCCGACTAGCGGGGGAGGGGAGACCCAGTACTTC
TRBJ1-1,TRBV27,NA,NA,CASSPLRGSEAFF,TGTGCCAGCAGTCCCCTAAGGGGCTCTGAAGCTTTCTTT
TRBJ2-7,TRBV9,TRBD2,NA,CASSVASGPSYEQYF,TGTGCCAGCAGCGTCGCTAGCGGACCCTCCTACGAGCAGTACTTC
TRBJ2-7,TRBV18,TRBD2,NA,CASSPTSSGGAGEQYF,TGTGCCAGCTCTCCCACTAGTAGCGGGGGGGCAGGCGAGCAGTACTTC
TRBJ2-1,TRBV7-9,NA,NA,CASSLASGAQGEQFF,TGTGCCAGCAGCTTAGCTTCGGGAGCCCAGGGTGAGCAGTTCTTC
TRBJ1-4,TRBV5-1,NA,NA,CASSLTGSEEKLFF,TGCGCCAGCAGCTTGACAGGGTCAGAAGAAAAACTGTTTTTT
TRBJ2-7,TRBV5-1,TRBD2,NA,CASTQGLTQGYEQYF,TGCGCCAGCACCCAGGGACTAACTCAGGGATACGAGCAGTACTTC
TRBJ2-5,TRBV5-6,TRBD2,NA,CASSFAMTGREGETQYF,TGTGCCAGCAGCTTTGCTATGACAGGGCGGGAGGGGGAGACCCAGTACTTC
TRBJ2-7,TRBV10-3,TRBD1,once,CAIRRGTGVYEQYF,TGTGCCATCCGTAGAGGGACAGGGGTCTACGAGCAGTACTTC
TRBJ2-1,TRBV28,NA,NA,CASRRSGGPVSNEQFF,TGTGCCAGCAGACGCTCTGGAGGGCCCGTTAGTAATGAGCAGTTCTTC
TRBJ1-5,TRBV25-1,NA,NA,CASSPSDGVPYSNQPQHF,TGTGCCAGCAGTCCTTCCGACGGAGTACCCTATAGCAATCAGCCCCAGCATTTT
TRBJ1-4,TRBV9,NA,NA,CASSVNRSPGAGAQIEKLFF,TGTGCCAGCAGCGTAAATCGCTCGCCTGGAGCGGGGGCCCAGATTGAAAAACTGTTTTTT
TRBJ2-5,TRBV6-5,TRBD2,NA,CASSYSLGTKKETQYF,TGTGCCAGCAGTTACTCCCTGGGGACTAAAAAAGAGACCCAGTACTTC